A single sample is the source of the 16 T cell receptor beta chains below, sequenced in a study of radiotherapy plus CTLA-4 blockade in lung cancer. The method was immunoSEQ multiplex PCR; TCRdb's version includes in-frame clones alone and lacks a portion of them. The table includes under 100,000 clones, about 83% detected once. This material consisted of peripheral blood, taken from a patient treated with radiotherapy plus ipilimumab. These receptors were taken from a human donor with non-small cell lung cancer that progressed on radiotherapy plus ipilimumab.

CDR3 DNA sequence: TGTGCCAGCAGCGCATACACAGGGACTAGCTACGAGCAGTACTTC. The encoded protein is CASSAYTGTSYEQYF. V gene TRBV27 combines with J gene TRBJ2-7; TRBD2 aligns across 8 bases. The CDR3 contains 15 residues. The ends lost 6 bases at V and 3 bases at J; junction bases unmatched: 10. Germline assignment: CDR1 MNHEY and CDR2 SMNVEV (reference sequence).

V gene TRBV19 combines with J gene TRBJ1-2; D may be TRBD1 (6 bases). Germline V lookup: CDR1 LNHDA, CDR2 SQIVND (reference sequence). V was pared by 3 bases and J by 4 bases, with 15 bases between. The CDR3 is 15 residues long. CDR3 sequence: CASSISFGGGYGYTF. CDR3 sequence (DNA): TGTGCCAGTAGTATCTCCTTTGGGGGCGGCTATGGCTACACCTTC. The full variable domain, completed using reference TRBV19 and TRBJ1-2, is DGGITQSPKYLFRKEGQNVTLSCEQNLNHDAMYWYRQDPGQGLRLIYYSQIVNDFQKGDIAEGYSVSREKKESFPLTVTSAQKNPTAFYLCASSISFGGGYGYTFGSGTRLTVV.

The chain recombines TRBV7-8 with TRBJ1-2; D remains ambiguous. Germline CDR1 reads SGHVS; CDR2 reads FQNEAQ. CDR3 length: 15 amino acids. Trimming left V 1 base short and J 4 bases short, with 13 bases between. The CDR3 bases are TGTGCCAGCAGCTTAGGAGGTTCTAAGACCTATGGCTACACCTTC. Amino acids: CASSLGGSKTYGYTF.

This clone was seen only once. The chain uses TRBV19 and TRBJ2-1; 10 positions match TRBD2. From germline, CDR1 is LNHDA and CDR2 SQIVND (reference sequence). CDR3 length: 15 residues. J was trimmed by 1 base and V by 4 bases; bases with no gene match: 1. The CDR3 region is CASSKLAGSYNEQFF. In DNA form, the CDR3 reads TGTGCCAGTAGTAAACTAGCGGGGTCCTACAATGAGCAGTTCTTC.

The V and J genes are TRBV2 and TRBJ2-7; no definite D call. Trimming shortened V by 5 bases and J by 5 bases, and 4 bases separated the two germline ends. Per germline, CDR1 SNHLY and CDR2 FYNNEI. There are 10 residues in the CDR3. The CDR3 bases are TGTGCCAGCAGTAGCCACGAGCAGTACTTC. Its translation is CASSSHEQYF.

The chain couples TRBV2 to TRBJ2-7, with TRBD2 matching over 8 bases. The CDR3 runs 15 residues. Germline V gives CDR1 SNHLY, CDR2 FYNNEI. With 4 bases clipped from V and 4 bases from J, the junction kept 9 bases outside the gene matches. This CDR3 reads CASSGRAGETYEQYF. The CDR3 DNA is TGTGCCAGCAGTGGTAGAGCGGGAGAAACGTACGAGCAGTACTTC.

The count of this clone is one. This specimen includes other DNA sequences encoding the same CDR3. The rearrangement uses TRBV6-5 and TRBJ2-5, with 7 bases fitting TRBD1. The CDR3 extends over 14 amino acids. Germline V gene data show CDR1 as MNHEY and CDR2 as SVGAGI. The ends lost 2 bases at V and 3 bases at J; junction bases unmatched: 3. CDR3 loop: CASSYEGAEETQYF. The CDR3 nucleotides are TGTGCCAGCAGTTACGAGGGGGCAGAAGAGACCCAGTACTTC.

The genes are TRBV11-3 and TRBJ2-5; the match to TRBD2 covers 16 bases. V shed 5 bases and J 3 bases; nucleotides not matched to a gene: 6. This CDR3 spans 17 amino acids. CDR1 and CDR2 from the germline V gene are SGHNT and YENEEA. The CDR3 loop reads CASSPGTSGRGEETQYF. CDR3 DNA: TGTGCCAGCAGCCCAGGGACTAGCGGGAGGGGAGAAGAGACCCAGTACTTC.

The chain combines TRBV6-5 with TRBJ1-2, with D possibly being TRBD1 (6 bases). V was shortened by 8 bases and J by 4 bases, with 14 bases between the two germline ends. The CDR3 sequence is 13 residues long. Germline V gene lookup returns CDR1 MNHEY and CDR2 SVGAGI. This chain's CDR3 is CASQSTGSYGYTF. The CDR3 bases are TGTGCCAGCCAATCAACAGGGAGCTATGGCTACACCTTC.

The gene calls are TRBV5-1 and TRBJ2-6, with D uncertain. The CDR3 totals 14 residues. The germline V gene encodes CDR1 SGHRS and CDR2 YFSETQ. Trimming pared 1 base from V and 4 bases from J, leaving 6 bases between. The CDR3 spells CASSLNPGANVLTF. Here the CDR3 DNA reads TGCGCCAGCAGCTTGAACCCCGGGGCCAACGTCCTGACTTTC.

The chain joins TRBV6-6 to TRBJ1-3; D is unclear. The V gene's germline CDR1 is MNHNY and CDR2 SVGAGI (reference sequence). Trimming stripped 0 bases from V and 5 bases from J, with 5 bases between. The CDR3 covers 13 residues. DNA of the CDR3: TGTGCCAGCAGTTACTCGACGCGAAACACCATATATTTT. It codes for CASSYSTRNTIYF.

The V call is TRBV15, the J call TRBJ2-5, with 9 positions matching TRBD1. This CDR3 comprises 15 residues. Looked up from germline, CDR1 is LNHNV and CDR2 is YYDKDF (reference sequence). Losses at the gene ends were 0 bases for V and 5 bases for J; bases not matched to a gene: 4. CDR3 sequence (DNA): TGTGCCACCAGCAGAGAGGGACAGGGTGGGGAGACCCAGTACTTC. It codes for CATSREGQGGETQYF.

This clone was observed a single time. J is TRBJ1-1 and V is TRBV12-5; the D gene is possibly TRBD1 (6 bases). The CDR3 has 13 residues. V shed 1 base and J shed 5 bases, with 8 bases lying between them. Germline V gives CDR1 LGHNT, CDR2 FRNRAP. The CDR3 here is CASGLEGGTEAFF. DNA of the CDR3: TGTGCTAGTGGTTTGGAAGGGGGGACTGAAGCTTTCTTT.

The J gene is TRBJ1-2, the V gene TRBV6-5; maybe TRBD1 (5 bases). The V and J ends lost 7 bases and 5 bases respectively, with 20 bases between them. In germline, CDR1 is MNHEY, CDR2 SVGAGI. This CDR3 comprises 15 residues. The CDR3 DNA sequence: TGTGCCAGCAAACCCACCGGGGGGGAGTTTTATGGCTACACCTTC. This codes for CASKPTGGEFYGYTF.

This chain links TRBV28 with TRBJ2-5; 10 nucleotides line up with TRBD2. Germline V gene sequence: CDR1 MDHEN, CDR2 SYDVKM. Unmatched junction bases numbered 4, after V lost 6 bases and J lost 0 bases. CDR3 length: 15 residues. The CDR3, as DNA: TGTGCCAGCAGCGCACTAGCGGGGTACCAAGAGACCCAGTACTTC. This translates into CASSALAGYQETQYF.

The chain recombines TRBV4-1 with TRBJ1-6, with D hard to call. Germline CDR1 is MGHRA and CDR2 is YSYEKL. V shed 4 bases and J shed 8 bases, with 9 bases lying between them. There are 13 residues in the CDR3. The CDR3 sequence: CASSLVRDSPLHF. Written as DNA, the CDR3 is TGCGCCAGCAGCCTGGTCCGGGATTCACCCCTCCACTTT.